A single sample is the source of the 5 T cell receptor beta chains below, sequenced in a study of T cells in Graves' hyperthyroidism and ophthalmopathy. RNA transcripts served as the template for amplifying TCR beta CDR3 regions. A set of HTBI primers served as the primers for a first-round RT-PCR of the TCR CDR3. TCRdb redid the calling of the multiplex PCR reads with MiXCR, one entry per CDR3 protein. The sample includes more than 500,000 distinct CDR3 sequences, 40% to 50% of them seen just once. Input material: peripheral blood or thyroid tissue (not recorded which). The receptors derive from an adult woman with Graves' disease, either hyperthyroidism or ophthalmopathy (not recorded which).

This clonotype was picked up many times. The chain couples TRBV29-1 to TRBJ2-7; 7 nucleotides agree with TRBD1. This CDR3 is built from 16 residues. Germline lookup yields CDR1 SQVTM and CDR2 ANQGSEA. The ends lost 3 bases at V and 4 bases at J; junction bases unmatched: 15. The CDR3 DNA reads TGCAGCGTTGAGGATGGGGTTCAGACAGGGTCATACGAGCAGTACTTC. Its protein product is CSVEDGVQTGSYEQYF.

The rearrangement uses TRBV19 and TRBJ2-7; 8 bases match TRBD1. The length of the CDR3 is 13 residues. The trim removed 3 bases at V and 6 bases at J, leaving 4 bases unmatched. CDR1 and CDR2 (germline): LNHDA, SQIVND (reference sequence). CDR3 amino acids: CASSIYGQGEQYF. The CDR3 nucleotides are TGTGCCAGTAGTATTTACGGACAGGGCGAGCAGTACTTC.

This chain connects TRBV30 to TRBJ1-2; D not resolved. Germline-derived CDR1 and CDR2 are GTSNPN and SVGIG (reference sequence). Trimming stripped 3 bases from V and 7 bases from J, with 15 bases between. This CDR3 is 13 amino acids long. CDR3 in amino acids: CAWSRDELGGYTF. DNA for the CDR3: TGTGCCTGGAGCCGGGATGAACTTGGTGGCTACACCTTC.

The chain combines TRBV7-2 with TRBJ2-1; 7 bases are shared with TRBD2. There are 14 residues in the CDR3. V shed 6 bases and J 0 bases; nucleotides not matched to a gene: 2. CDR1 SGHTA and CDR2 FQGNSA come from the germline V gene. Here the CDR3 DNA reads TGTGCCAGCAGATCGGGGGGCTCCTACAATGAGCAGTTCTTC. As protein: CASRSGGSYNEQFF.

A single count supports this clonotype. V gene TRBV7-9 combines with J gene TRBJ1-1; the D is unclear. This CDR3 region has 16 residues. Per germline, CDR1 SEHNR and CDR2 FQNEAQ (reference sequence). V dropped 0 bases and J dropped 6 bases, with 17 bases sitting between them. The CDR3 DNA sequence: TGTGCCAGCAGCTTAGCGCTCTTAGGGTTTAAGGCTGAAGCTTTCTTT. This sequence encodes CASSLALLGFKAEAFF. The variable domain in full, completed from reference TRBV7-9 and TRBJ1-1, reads DTGVSQNPRHKITKRGQNVTFRCDPISEHNRLYWYRQTLGQGPEFLTYFQNEAQLEKSRLLSDRFSAERPKGSFSTLEIQRTEQGDSAMYLCASSLALLGFKAEAFFGQGTRLTVV.